These T cell receptor beta chains were read from a single sample in a study of T-cell memory formation after mild COVID-19. From the 5' RACE reads, TCRdb called clonotypes with MiXCR, one entry per CDR3 protein. The repertoire has 65,000 to 90,000 distinct CDR3 sequences, 10% to 15% of them found once; the top ten carry roughly two fifths. The sequencing input was PBMCs or a T cell subset sorted from them (not recorded which). These receptors were obtained from a man between 18 and 29 years old who had mild COVID-19 (a few samples of this study predate the infection). Cell type and time point are not known. The CDR3 runs from the conserved cysteine through the conserved F or W.

CDR3 protein: CSVVGLEQYF
CDR3 length: 10
V gene: TRBV29-1

CDR3 protein: CASSVTGTESNYGYTF
CDR3 length: 16
V gene: TRBV7-9

CDR3 protein: CASSISAGEHYEQYF
CDR3 length: 15
V gene: TRBV19

CDR3 protein: CASSLGWTGEVNEQFF
CDR3 length: 16
V gene: TRBV5-6

CDR3 protein: CASSASDRGRGFQPQHF
CDR3 length: 17
V gene: TRBV9

CDR3 protein: CSVAVGNSYEQYF
CDR3 length: 13
V gene: TRBV29-1

CDR3 protein: CASSLVPGGKGTDTQYF
CDR3 length: 17
V gene: TRBV7-2

CDR3 protein: CASSRGTGELFF
CDR3 length: 12
V gene: TRBV6-2/TRBV6-3

CDR3 protein: CASSQDRRLGSSTDTQYF
CDR3 length: 18
V gene: TRBV4-3

CDR3 protein: CASSSEGAYEQYF
CDR3 length: 13
V gene: TRBV5-1

CDR3 protein: CASSQGTVYGYTF
CDR3 length: 13
V gene: TRBV3-1

CDR3 protein: CASSVGPGSEAFF
CDR3 length: 13
V gene: TRBV12-3/TRBV12-4

CDR3 protein: CASSPTDRISGNTIYF
CDR3 length: 16
V gene: TRBV7-9

CDR3 protein: CASSLGYQPQHF
CDR3 length: 12
V gene: TRBV7-2

CDR3 protein: CASSSRQWGTDTQYF
CDR3 length: 15
V gene: TRBV2

CDR3 protein: CASSQGVAGELFF
CDR3 length: 13
V gene: TRBV12-3/TRBV12-4